This TCR beta chain was sequenced during a study of T cells in Graves' hyperthyroidism and ophthalmopathy. Study information: Peripheral blood was acquired at first diagnosis, ahead of any therapy whatsoever. Findings of the study overall: Most clonotypes expanded in the thyroid (above 0.001) were also present in blood.

CDR3 length: 15 amino acids. J lost 7 bases, V lost 3 bases, and 5 bases had no gene match. Germline V gives CDR1 LNHNV, CDR2 YYDKDF (reference sequence). Researchers took RNA transcripts and amplified the TCR beta CDR3 regions from them. TCR CDR3 underwent first-round RT-PCR with the HTBI primer set. Via MiXCR, TCRdb re-called the multiplex PCR reads, giving one row per CDR3 protein. The repertoire holds about 840,000 distinct CDR3 sequences, with roughly 40% as singletons. Worth noting for this clonotype: No antigen is known for it.

The sequenced sample was blood. The rearrangement links TRBV15 to TRBJ1-6; 8 nucleotides match TRBD1. This TCR derives from a man aged 18 to 30 with Graves' hyperthyroidism. In nucleotides, the CDR3 is TGTGCCACCAGCAGTGGACAGGGTCACAATTCACCCCTCCACTTT. It yields the protein CATSSGQGHNSPLHF. The full variable domain, completed using reference TRBV15 and TRBJ1-6, is DAMVIQNPRYQVTQFGKPVTLSCSQTLNHNVMYWYQQKSSQAPKLLFHYYDKDFNNEADTPDNFQSRRPNTSFCFLDIRSPGLGDTAMYLCATSSGQGHNSPLHFGNGTRLTVT.